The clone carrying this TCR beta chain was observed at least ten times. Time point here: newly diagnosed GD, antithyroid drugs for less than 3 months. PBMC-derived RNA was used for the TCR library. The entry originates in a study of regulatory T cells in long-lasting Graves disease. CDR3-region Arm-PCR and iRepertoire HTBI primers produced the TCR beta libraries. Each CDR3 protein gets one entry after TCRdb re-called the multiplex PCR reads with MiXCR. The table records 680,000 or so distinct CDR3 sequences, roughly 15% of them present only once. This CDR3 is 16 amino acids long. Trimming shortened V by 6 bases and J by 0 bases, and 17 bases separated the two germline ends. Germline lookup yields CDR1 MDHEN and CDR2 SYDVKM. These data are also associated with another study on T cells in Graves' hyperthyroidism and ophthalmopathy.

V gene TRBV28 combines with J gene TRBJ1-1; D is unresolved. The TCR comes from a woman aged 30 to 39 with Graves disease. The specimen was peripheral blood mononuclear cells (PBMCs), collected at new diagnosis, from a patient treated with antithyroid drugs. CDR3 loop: CASRLQLRSMNTEAFF. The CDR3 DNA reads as TGTGCCAGCAGATTACAGCTACGATCTATGAACACTGAAGCTTTCTTT.